The source of this T cell receptor beta chain is a study of blood T cells in healthy people across ages (dated by TCRdb to about 2015). Looking at the study overall: In model experiments, roughly one uniquely barcoded TCR beta cDNA molecule per two T cells was captured by template switching. Using the same blood draw, the study looked at two additional independent replicas of 1 million unique cDNA reads for two donors, one aged 18 to 30 and the other aged 80 or older. The study measured age-related changes in TCR beta repertoire diversity using deep sequencing normalized with unique cDNA molecular identifiers. The donors were split into four age groups: young (average about 16 years), middle-aged (39), aged (more than 60) and long-lived (roughly 88). General conclusions and limits of the study: As age increased, observed TCR beta diversity per million T cells dropped in a roughly linear way, and a significant reduction was already evident by age about 40. The percentage of naive T cells measured by flow cytometry correlated strongly with observed TCR beta diversity. Total diversity estimates from one million sequenced T cells were considered lower bounds and underestimates. Because donor CMV infection status was unknown, age-related changes in expanded clonotypes were potentially confounded. Because profiling used bulk unsorted PBMCs, naive and antigen-experienced compartments could not be compared conclusively. Compared with the aged group, more naive CD4+ T cells, fewer expanded clones and increased TCR diversity were shown by the long-lived group, suggesting age selection.

Receptor libraries were prepared by 5' RACE. The listed sequencing device is Illumina HiSeq 2500. The second PCR ran for roughly 7 to 12 cycles and used a J-beta primer mix along with a sample-barcoded 5' primer. Each TCR beta cDNA molecule received a unique molecular identifier from a template-switch 5' adaptor carrying 12 random nucleotides. At least 2.5 million CDR3-containing paired-end reads were obtained from each sample. All of the RNA was converted into first-strand cDNA using the Mint cDNA synthesis kit, with a TRBC-specific oligonucleotide serving as the primer. All cDNA was treated with uracil-DNA glycosylase and then went through a first 18-cycle PCR with the universal primers M1SS and BC2_uni_R. For the original study's pipeline: Each sample was normalized by randomly selecting 1 million high-quality reads, each carrying a distinct molecular identifier. Reads with shared molecular identifiers were discarded instead of being binned into consensus sequences. MiTCR, run with a Q25 quality threshold and the strictest error-elimination algorithm, handled CDR3 identification, clonotype clustering and error correction. Lower-bound total TCR beta diversity was estimated with a nonparametric unseen species model using Euler transformation. The public reads were reprocessed in TCRdb via fastp at Q25 and MiXCR, keeping in-frame beta chains. Rows with a matching CDR3 protein are joined into one entry that keeps the most common DNA and genes. It is TCRdb's table, rather than the study itself, that gives the V and J calls and clone size. Recorded for this sample are 450,000 to 650,000 distinct CDR3 sequences; 24% of them occurred a single time. Of the sample, under 9% falls within the top ten clones.

The 35 to 40 donors, aged about 6 to 95 years, were systemically healthy Caucasian individuals from Russia. Each donor gave about 10 milliliters of peripheral blood, drawn into EDTA-treated Vacutainer tubes. Ficoll-Paque density-gradient centrifugation was used to isolate PBMCs, with at least 6 million per sample. Trizol reagent was used to extract total RNA from the PBMCs, yielding at least 5.5 micrograms per sample. The percentages of naive CD45RAhigh/CD27high T cells were determined by flow cytometry on a PBMC aliquot from every donor. As regards this clonotype: Its antigen remains unidentified. Base qualities are not provided; no much larger clone lies one nucleotide away.

The CDR3 numbers 17 residues from cysteine through phenylalanine. Of the read, only the CDR3 DNA is kept; its 51 bases are in frame from base 1. As encoded in the germline V gene, CDR1 is MGHRA while CDR2 is YSYEKL. This sample was shared with a second study, whose subject was T cells of mothers and their children. The second paper states: Nine systemically healthy Caucasian individuals, comprising three mothers and their six children, were included as donors. cDNA synthesis consumed the entire amount of extracted RNA, loaded at about 1.5 ug RNA in each 15 ul reaction. Sample barcodes and 2-4 random nucleotides were added via the M1S primer in the second PCR. Over 8 million TCR beta CDR3 reads were obtained for each mother, and 2.5 million to 3 million reads were obtained for each child. TCR recombination output is similarly shaped by thymic selection in related and unrelated pairs, with a minor effect exerted by inherited differences. Normalized repertoire overlap was always found to be slightly, but never significantly, higher in related mother-child pairs than in unrelated mother-child pairs. No persistent microchimeric T cell clones were found, with a detection sensitivity of approximately 100 clones per million clonotypes. In the study, deep NGS was used to compare the TCR beta repertoires of mothers and children, and features distinguishing related mother-child pairs from unrelated individuals were sought. On average, the children were around 11 +/- 4 years old, while the mothers were approximately 40 +/- 4 years old. After adapter ligation was performed with NEBNext reagents, the libraries were sequenced on an Illumina HiSeq 2000 with 100+100 nt paired-end reads. To prevent cross-contamination, the mother and child libraries were prepared a month apart and were sequenced in separate runs. Each donor had between roughly 450,000 and 2,100,000 distinct TCR beta clonotypes identified. Naive TCR beta clonotypes were estimated from low-frequency clonotypes matched to each donor's FACS-determined naive share, without sorting.

Recombination joined TRBV4-1 with TRBJ2-1, and TRBD1 matches 7 of the central bases. The end of the DNA is better explained by TRBJ2-7, so the J call may be wrong. Sample: blood. The sequence derives from a boy under 18 in good health. The CDR3 amino acid sequence is: CASSQEVTGRGGYEQYF. Read as DNA, the sequence is TGCGCCAGCAGCCAAGAAGTGACAGGGAGAGGTGGTTACGAGCAGTACTTC.